This TCR beta chain stems from a study of shared clonotypes between healthy human individuals (dated by TCRdb to the early 2020s). Background for the entire study: The cohort comprised a couple of women and a few men aged 18 to 49 years. To estimate repertoire size and how much clonotype sharing occurs between individuals, the study deeply sequenced the blood TCR repertoires of five healthy adults. For each donor, CD4 naive and CD4 memory were each given three plates, CD8 naive was given two plates, and CD8 memory was given one plate. Different laboratories and diverse techniques were used to prepare libraries and sequence TCR repertoires, to increase sequencing depth and limit assay-specific biases. Each donor's leukapheresis produced roughly between roughly 0.85 and 9.5 billion PBMCs.

Study-level results and caveats: Higher generation probabilities were observed for clonotypes shared by all four sorted-subset donors than for non-shared clonotypes. Sampling was limited to blood, and TCR repertoires in tissue likely differ from TCR repertoires in blood. Incomplete sequencing was indicated by rarefaction of sorted-subset datasets, despite the large sequencing depth. Naive subsets generally had larger estimated clonotype richness than memory subsets. Pairwise subsampling indicated that sequencing depth was expected to affect the degree of clonotype sharing among donors. About 5% of naive CD4, around 3.6% of naive CD8, about 2.5% of memory CD4, and 0.4% of memory CD8 clonotypes were shared across a few donors. Because the study included only a small number of donors, the genetic and exposure-history diversity represented was limited.

TCR CDR3 regions were amplified from genomic DNA by multiplex PCR using the deep immunoSEQ assay. Genomic DNA extracted from each cell subset was distributed evenly over all wells of several immunoSEQ 96-well plates, and each plate served as one replicate. For sorted subsets, each replicate PCR was loaded with 200 ng genomic DNA, equivalent to 30,000 or so T cell genomes. Purified libraries were measured with a Qubit 3.0 fluorometer, size-checked on a Bioanalyzer 2100, and measured again with the KAPA Library Quantification kit. Every immunoSEQ 96-well plate was sequenced on a separate single-read 150-cycle Illumina NextSeq 550 flow cell. As for how the authors treated the data: Because only junctional sequences without quality scores were contained in the immunoSEQ output, filtering matching that applied to full-length reads could not be performed. Sequences were annotated with PyIR, a Python wrapper for IgBLAST v1.9, and V/J genes and CDR3 were assigned using IMGT germline references. Reads were filtered out if the reads had weak V/J assignments (E-value above 1e-6), no CDR3, stop codons, out-of-frame junctions, or ambiguous translated residues. V3J clonotypes were defined by identical inferred V gene, J gene, and CDR3 amino acid sequence. Percentage overlap between repertoires was computed as shared unique clonotypes divided by the size of the smaller repertoire. RTK rarefaction, the Chao1 estimator, and Recon v2.1 estimates of unobserved clonotypes were used to assess repertoire richness. OLGA was used to compute generation probabilities for all TCRbeta clonotypes that the gDNA method yielded from a few donors. This is the immuneACCESS table as TCRdb keeps it, with only in-frame sequences that have V and J called. A part of the clones is gone; compared with another copy, unresolved V genes explain less than half, and the rest is unexplained. The DNA gave D and trimming, while V, J and clone size come from that table. The sample records approximately 840,000 clones, around 96% of which are singletons. In total, the top ten clones hold about 0.25% of the sample.

Turning to this clone: The specificity of this receptor is unknown. No per-base quality is available; no much larger clone lies one base away.

As encoded in the germline V gene, CDR1 is MDHEN while CDR2 is SYDVKM. Inclusive of the bounding cysteine and phenylalanine, the CDR3 is 17 residues long. The read is trimmed to its CDR3 DNA, 51 bases read in frame from base 1. V and J are trimmed by 0 bases and 5 bases, and the gene matches miss 12 bases of the junction. CD8 naive samples were obtained by positive selection for CCR7 among CD45RO-negative cells, yielding a CD45RA+CCR7+ population from which TemRA cells were excluded. The donors were healthy, HIV-negative adults who had no recently reported acute infections or vaccinations. Every donor was a Caucasian adult residing in Nashville, Tennessee, USA. Blood was obtained by leukapheresis, after which PBMCs were separated by Ficoll-Histopaque density gradient centrifugation and cryopreserved in liquid nitrogen vapor phase. Analytical flow cytometry was used to check the purity and quantity of every magnetically sorted T cell population. From each sorted fraction, genomic DNA was isolated and quantified by UV absorbance on a Nanodrop 2000c.

The sequenced sample was naive CD8+ T cells sorted from blood. This specimen's cell subset or site label, per the study, means: CD45RA+CCR7+. The sequence was collected from a man younger than 40 in good health. The receptor chain draws on TRBV28 and TRBJ1-1; TRBD1 lines up with 7 middle nucleotides. The CDR3 protein is CASSLWPSDRVDTEAFF. The DNA is as follows: TGTGCCAGCAGTTTATGGCCATCCGACAGGGTAGATACTGAAGCTTTCTTT.